Below, 24 T cell receptor beta chains from the same sample are listed, as sequenced in a study of tumor-infiltrating lymphocytes in primary liver carcinoma. For each extraction, RNA and DNA were obtained together from about 19-30 mg of unsorted bulk tissue. cDNA specific to TCR beta was made from about 0.45 ug of total RNA, with a constant-region primer employed for priming. Three rounds of nested multiplex PCR with slightly modified ARM-PCR produced TCR beta libraries. The study ran its first two PCR rounds for roughly 11 cycles each, using TRBV1-TRBV30 forward primers and a C-beta reverse primer. TCRdb recomputed calls from the multiplex PCR reads with MiXCR, one row per CDR3 protein. The repertoire holds 45,000 or so distinct CDR3 sequences, with roughly 73% as singletons. Sequenced sample: liver tumor tissue from sampling region 2. Subset described: tumor region T2, inferior pole. All receptors come from a man between 35 and 55 years old with primary liver carcinoma and hepatitis B virus infection.

This clonotype was seen ten or more times. Written as DNA, the CDR3 is TGTGCTGAATTAGGAGACAGGGCTTTGAACACTGAAGCTTTCTTT. It encodes CAELGDRALNTEAFF. This chain links TRBV30 with TRBJ1-1, with TRBD1 identical over 7 bases. Germline V gene lookup returns CDR1 GTSNPN and CDR2 SVGIG (reference sequence). This CDR3 has 15 amino acids. Full variable domain (missing parts from reference TRBV30 and TRBJ1-1): SQTIHQWPATLVQPVGSPLSLECTVEGTSNPNLYWYRQAAGRGLQLLFYSVGIGQISSEVPQNLSASRPQDRQFILSSKKLLLSDSGFYLCAELGDRALNTEAFFGQGTRLTVV.

In regard to this clonotype: A read error may account for a junction end that differs from germline. This rearrangement joins TRBV11-1 to TRBJ2-1, with D perhaps given as TRBD1 or TRBD2 (5 bases each). Germline CDR1 is SGHAT and CDR2 is FQDESV (reference sequence). The CDR3 runs to 15 residues. As DNA, the CDR3 is TGTGCCAACAGCTTCCAGGGACCGCTGGACAATGAGCGGTCCTTC. This gives the protein CANSFQGPLDNERSF.

As to this clonotype: This may be a read error: a much more frequent sequence differs by one nucleotide. The chain has TRBV11-2 and TRBJ2-7; no reliable D call. CDR1 SGHAT and CDR2 FQNNGV come from the germline V gene. The CDR3 has 14 amino acids. Here the CDR3 DNA reads TGTACCAGCAGCTTAGATTTCAAGTTATACGAGCAGTACTTC. Its translation: CTSSLDFKLYEQYF.

This clonotype has a count of ten or more. A read error may produce the germline difference seen at one junction end. The chain couples TRBV5-1 to TRBJ2-3, with TRBD2 matching 8 bases. The CDR3 extends over 16 amino acids. Germline CDR1 and CDR2: SGHRS and YFSETQ. The chain's CDR3 is CAGSLNGRASTDTQYF. DNA for the CDR3: TGCGCCGGCAGCTTGAACGGGAGGGCTAGCACAGATACGCAGTATTTT.

For this clonotype: The junction differs from germline at one of its ends, possibly a read error. The V call is TRBV5-5, the J call TRBJ2-7; D gene ambiguous. CDR3 length: 15 amino acids. Germline CDR1 is SGHKS and CDR2 is YYEKEE (reference sequence). This CDR3 reads CASSLSQLSSYELYF. The CDR3 nucleotides read TGTGCCAGCAGCTTGTCACAGCTGAGCTCCTACGAGCTGTATTTC.

Comment on this clonotype: The CDR3 end shows no conserved phenylalanine or tryptophan, and so a read error is likely. The chain couples TRBV7-9 to TRBJ2-3; 13 nucleotides line up with TRBD2. From germline, CDR1 is SEHNR and CDR2 FQNEAQ (reference sequence). The CDR3 length is 16 residues. This CDR3 reads CAGSLTSGGSTDTQYV. In nucleotides, the CDR3 is TGTGCCGGCAGCCTGACTAGCGGGGGGTCCACAGATACGCAGTATGTT.

About this clonotype: This is likely a read error, given that the CDR3 carries no conserved phenylalanine or tryptophan at its end. Because the CDR3's place on the DNA is in doubt, the DNA is left out and the CDR3 is given as listed by TCRdb. V gene TRBV28 combines with J gene TRBJ2-6; TRBD1 reflects the table's D call only, with no check against the DNA. In germline, CDR1 is MDHEN, CDR2 SYDVKM. Both ends counted, the CDR3 spans 18 residues. CDR3 in amino acids: CASSPPGQLFSGANVMTV.

The rearrangement joins TRBV7-9 to TRBJ1-5; 8 bases map to TRBD1. The CDR3 loop spans 14 amino acids. CDR1 and CDR2 (germline): SEHNR, FQNEAQ (reference sequence). J was trimmed by 1 base and V by 4 bases; bases with no gene match: 0. The CDR3 is CASSWTGSNQPQHF. The DNA of the CDR3 is TGTGCCAGCAGCTGGACAGGGAGCAATCAGCCCCAGCATTTT.

This rearrangement joins TRBV11-2 to TRBJ2-3, with TRBD2 as a possible D gene (6 bases). The CDR3 loop spans 17 amino acids. Germline CDR1 SGHAT, CDR2 FQNNGV. V was shortened by 0 bases and J by 10 bases, with 23 bases between the two germline ends. This CDR3 is CASSLDPGETSTNAQYF. The CDR3, as DNA: TGTGCCAGCAGCTTAGATCCGGGGGAGACTAGTACAAATGCGCAGTATTTT.

Here the CDR3 DNA reads TGTGCCTGCACCCCCTGGACAGAAGAACACGAGCAGTACTTC. Its protein product is CACTPWTEEHEQYF. The chain employs TRBV12-3 or TRBV12-4 and TRBJ2-7, with D possibly matching TRBD1 (6 bases). This CDR3 is built from 14 residues. V gave up 11 bases and J gave up 5 bases, with 22 bases separating them.

As for this clonotype: One junction end does not reproduce the germline sequence, and a read error may be involved. The genes are TRBV7-9 and TRBJ2-1, with 9 bases matching TRBD2. CDR1 and CDR2 (germline): SEHNR, FQNEAQ (reference sequence). The CDR3 is 13 residues long. The CDR3 DNA reads TGTGTCAGCTGCTTAAATTCCCAGCGGGAGGAGTTCTTC. Protein: CVSCLNSQREEFF. The full variable domain, completed using reference TRBV7-9 and TRBJ2-1, is DTGVSQNPRHKITKRGQNVTFRCDPISEHNRLYWYRQTLGQGPEFLTYFQNEAQLEKSRLLSDRFSAERPKGSFSTLEIQRTEQGDSAMYLCVSCLNSQREEFFGPGTRLTVL.

A remark on this clonotype: Compared with germline, one end of the junction differs, possibly owing to a read error. This chain connects TRBV6-6 to TRBJ2-3; 7 positions agree with TRBD1. The CDR3 has 17 amino acids. CDR1 and CDR2 from the germline V gene are MNHNY and SVGAGI (reference sequence). The CDR3 sequence is CAINYSPGQAYTYTQYF. DNA for the CDR3: TGTGCCATCAATTATTCTCCCGGACAGGCGTACACATATACGCAGTATTTT.

With respect to this clonotype: At one end the junction does not follow the germline gene, possibly because of a read error. J is TRBJ2-3 and V is TRBV6-4, with D unclear. Germline values: CDR1 MRHNA, CDR2 SNTAGT. The length of the CDR3 is 14 residues. DNA of the CDR3: TGTGCCAGCGCCGCCCCCAATAGCACAGATACGCAGTACTTT. Amino acid sequence: CASAAPNSTDTQYF.

As for this clonotype: A single base separates this from a much larger clone, so it may be a read error. The genes are TRBV7-2 and TRBJ2-7; D may be TRBD2 (5 bases). The V gene's germline CDR1 is SGHTA and CDR2 FQGNSA. The CDR3 has 13 amino acids. CDR3 sequence (DNA): TGTGCCAACAGCTCAGTCCCGGGGAACGAGCAGTACTTC. Encoded protein: CANSSVPGNEQYF.

As to this clonotype: A read error is possible here, since a much larger clone lies one base away. V is TRBV19 and J is TRBJ1-1; 7 nucleotides align to TRBD1. The CDR3 extends over 13 amino acids. Germline V CDR1 and CDR2: LNHDA, SQIVND (reference sequence). Germline trimming cut 6 bases from V and 10 bases from J; bases unmatched to any gene: 11. The CDR3 nucleotides read TGTGCCAGTAGCTATAGGTCAGGGGGAGGAGCTTTCTTT. This gives the protein CASSYRSGGGAFF.

Details on this clonotype: The junction departs from germline at one end; a sequencing error may be responsible. The chain employs TRBV11-1 and TRBJ2-3, with a weak D call TRBD2 (5 bases). The CDR3 consists of 15 residues. CDR1 SGHAT and CDR2 FQDESV come from the germline V gene (reference sequence). The CDR3 loop is CASSSPRESTDTQYF. The CDR3 DNA follows: TGTGCCAGTAGTTCGCCGAGGGAGAGCACAGATACTCAGTATTTT.

Turning to this clonotype: The junction and the germline gene differ at one end; a read error may be behind it. This rearrangement joins TRBV28 to TRBJ1-3, with a tentative D call TRBD1 (5 bases). CDR1 and CDR2 (germline): MDHEN, SYDVKM. CDR3 size: 15 residues. The DNA for the CDR3 is TGTGCCTGCAGTTTTGCGGGCAGGGCTGGAAACACCATATATTTT. Translation gives CACSFAGRAGNTIYF.

About this clonotype itself: Compared with germline, one end of the junction differs, possibly owing to a read error. The V call is TRBV10-3, the J call TRBJ2-1, with TRBD2 identical over 13 bases. This CDR3 spans 16 amino acids. Looked up from germline, CDR1 is ENHRY and CDR2 is SYGVKD. CDR3 in amino acids: CAISLGLAGNYNEQFF. In DNA, the CDR3 is TGTGCAATCAGCCTGGGACTAGCGGGGAACTACAATGAGCAGTTCTTC.

The genes are TRBV11-1 and TRBJ2-7, with unresolved D. V lost 6 bases, J lost 4 bases, and 13 bases lay in between. Per the germline V gene, CDR1 is SGHAT and CDR2 is FQDESV (reference sequence). This CDR3 is built from 13 residues. CDR3 in amino acids: CASRRKPSYEQYF. CDR3 sequence (DNA): TGTGCCAGCAGGAGGAAGCCATCATACGAGCAGTACTTC.

Worth noting for this clonotype: A junction end diverges from the germline sequence, so it may reflect a read error. V usage is TRBV29-1 and J usage is TRBJ2-2, with D perhaps matching TRBD2 (5 bases). CDR1 SQVTM and CDR2 ANQGSEA come from the germline V gene. The CDR3 runs 15 residues. Written as DNA, the CDR3 is TGCAGCGTTGGGGCTAGTGCGGCGAACACCGGGGAGCTGCTTTTT. Its protein is CSVGASAANTGELLF.

Comment on this clonotype: The junction departs from germline at one end; a sequencing error may be responsible. The chain recombines TRBV29-1 with TRBJ1-1; D may be TRBD1 (5 bases). The CDR3 is 11 residues long. The V gene's germline CDR1 is SQVTM and CDR2 ANQGSEA. The CDR3, as DNA: TGCAGCGATGGACATAACACTGAAGTTTTCTTT. Encoded protein: CSDGHNTEVFF.

With regard to this clonotype: Because it lacks the conserved phenylalanine or tryptophan at the end, this CDR3 is likely a read error. The rearrangement links TRBV12-3 or TRBV12-4 to TRBJ2-3, with 9 bases fitting TRBD1. This CDR3 is built from 16 residues. Trimming at V came to 6 bases and at J to 1 base, leaving 8 bases not matched to a gene. The CDR3 DNA sequence: TGTGCCAGCAGCCTGGGACAGGGAGGAGGCACAGATACGCAGTATTTG. This encodes CASSLGQGGGTDTQYL.

A note on this clonotype: As the CDR3 is not closed by the conserved phenylalanine or tryptophan, this likely results from a read error. The gene calls are TRBV11-3 and TRBJ2-1; D is unresolved. This CDR3 contains 13 residues. Looked up from germline, CDR1 is SGHNT and CDR2 is YENEEA. This CDR3 reads CASSIDRYNEQFL. The CDR3 coding sequence is TGTGCCAGCAGCATAGATAGGTACAATGAGCAGTTCTTA.

Note on this clonotype: The CDR3 ends on some other residue instead of the conserved phenylalanine or tryptophan, so this is likely a read error. This chain uses TRBV12-3 or TRBV12-4 with TRBJ1-1; D is uncertain. V was trimmed by 6 bases and J by 3 bases, leaving 11 bases between them. This CDR3 has 13 amino acids. The CDR3 nucleotides read TGTGCCAGCAGGATTCGAATTGACACTGAAGCTTTCATT. The encoded protein is CASRIRIDTEAFI.